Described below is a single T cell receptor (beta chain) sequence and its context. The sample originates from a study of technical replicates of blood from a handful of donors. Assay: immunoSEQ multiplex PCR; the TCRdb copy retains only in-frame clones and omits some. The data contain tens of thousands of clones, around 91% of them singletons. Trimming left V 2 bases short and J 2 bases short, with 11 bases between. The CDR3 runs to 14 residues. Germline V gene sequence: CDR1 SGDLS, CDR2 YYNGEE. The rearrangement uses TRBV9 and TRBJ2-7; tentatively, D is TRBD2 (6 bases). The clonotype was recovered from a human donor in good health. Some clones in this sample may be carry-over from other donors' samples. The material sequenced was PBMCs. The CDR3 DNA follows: TGTGCCAGCAGCGTTGGTATAGCGGCCTACGAGCAGTACTTC. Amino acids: CASSVGIAAYEQYF.